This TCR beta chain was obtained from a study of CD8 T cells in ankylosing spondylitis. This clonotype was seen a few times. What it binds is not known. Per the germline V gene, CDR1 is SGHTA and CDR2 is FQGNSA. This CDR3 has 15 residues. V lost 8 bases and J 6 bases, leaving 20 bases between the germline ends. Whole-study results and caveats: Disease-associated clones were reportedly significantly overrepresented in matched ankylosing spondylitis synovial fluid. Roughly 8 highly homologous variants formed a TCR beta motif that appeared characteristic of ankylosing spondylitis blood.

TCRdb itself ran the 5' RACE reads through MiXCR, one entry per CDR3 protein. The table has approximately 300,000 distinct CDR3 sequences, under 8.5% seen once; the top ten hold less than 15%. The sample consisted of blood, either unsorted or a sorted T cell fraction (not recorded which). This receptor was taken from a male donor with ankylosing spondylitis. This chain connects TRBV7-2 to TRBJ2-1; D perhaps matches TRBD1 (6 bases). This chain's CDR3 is CASSTGNIGPNEQFF. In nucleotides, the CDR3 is TGTGCCAGCTCAACAGGGAATATCGGGCCCAATGAGCAGTTCTTC.